The clone carrying this T cell receptor beta chain has just a few counts. The authors' processing: Reference gene primers were amplified, and this amplification served to estimate nucleated cell counts. The method was immunoSEQ multiplex PCR; TCRdb's version includes in-frame clones alone and lacks a portion of them. That table supplies the V and J calls and clone size; D and trimming were determined from the DNA. The repertoire holds around 24,000 clones, 60% to 85% seen once, with less than 15% in the top ten. This entry belongs to a study of blood T cell repertoires in COVID-19. About the research overall: COVID-19 samples from acute and convalescent phases originated in the United States, Italy and Spain. The analysed material was cDNA or gDNA that came from T cells, B-cell-depleted T cells, or PBMCs.

This sequence was found in an elderly man with active or convalescent COVID-19. Sequenced material: peripheral blood.

Here the CDR3 DNA reads TGTGCCACCAGCCCGTTCAGGGATCAGCCCCAGCATTTT. Its translation is CATSPFRDQPQHF. The rearrangement uses TRBV15 and TRBJ1-5; the D gene is possibly TRBD1 (5 bases). The length of the CDR3 is 13 residues. The germline V gene encodes CDR1 LNHNV and CDR2 YYDKDF (reference sequence). Between the trimmed V and J ends, which lost 5 bases and 5 bases, there was a span of 10 bases.